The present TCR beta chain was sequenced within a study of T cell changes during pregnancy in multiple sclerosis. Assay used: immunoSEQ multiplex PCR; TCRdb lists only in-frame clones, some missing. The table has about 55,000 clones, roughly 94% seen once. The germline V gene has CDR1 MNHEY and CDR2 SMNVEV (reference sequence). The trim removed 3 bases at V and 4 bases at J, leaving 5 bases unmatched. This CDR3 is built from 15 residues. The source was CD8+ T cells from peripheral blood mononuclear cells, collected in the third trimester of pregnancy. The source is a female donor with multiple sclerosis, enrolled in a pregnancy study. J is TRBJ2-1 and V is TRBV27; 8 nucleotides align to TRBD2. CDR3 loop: CASSFRLANYNEQFF. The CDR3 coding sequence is TGTGCCAGCAGTTTTAGACTAGCGAATTACAATGAGCAGTTCTTC.